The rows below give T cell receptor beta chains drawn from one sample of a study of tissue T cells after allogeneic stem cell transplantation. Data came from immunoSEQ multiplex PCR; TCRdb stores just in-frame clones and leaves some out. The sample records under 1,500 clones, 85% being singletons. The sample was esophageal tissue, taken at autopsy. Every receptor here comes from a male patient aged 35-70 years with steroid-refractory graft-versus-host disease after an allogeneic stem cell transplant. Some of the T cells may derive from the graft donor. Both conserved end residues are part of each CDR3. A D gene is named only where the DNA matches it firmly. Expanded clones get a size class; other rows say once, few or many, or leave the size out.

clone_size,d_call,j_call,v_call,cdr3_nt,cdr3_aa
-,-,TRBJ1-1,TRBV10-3,TGTGCCATCGATCCGGACGGAGTGAACACTGAAGCTTTCTTT,CAIDPDGVNTEAFF
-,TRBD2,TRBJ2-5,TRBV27,TGTGCCAGCAGTTTTTCCTGGCGGGGGGGGATCGAGACCCAGTACTTC,CASSFSWRGGIETQYF
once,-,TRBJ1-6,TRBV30,TGTGCCTGGAGTGCCACTACAGGGCCACCCCTCCACTTT,CAWSATTGPPLHF
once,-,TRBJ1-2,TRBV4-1,TGCGCCAGCAGCCAAGAAGCGGGACGGACCTATGGCTACACCTTC,CASSQEAGRTYGYTF
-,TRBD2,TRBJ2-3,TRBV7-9,TGTGCCAGCAGTACCGGGACTAGCGGGGGACCGAGCACAGATACGCAGTATTTT,CASSTGTSGGPSTDTQYF
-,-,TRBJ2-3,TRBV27,TGTGCCAGCAGTTCCCCGCCGGATACGCAGTATTTT,CASSSPPDTQYF
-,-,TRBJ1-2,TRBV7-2,TGTGCCAGCAGCCCGGCCGCCCAGGGTAACTATGGCTACACCTTC,CASSPAAQGNYGYTF
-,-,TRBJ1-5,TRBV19,TGTGCCAGTAGTATTAGAGGACATCTTAGCAATCAGCCCCAGCATTTT,CASSIRGHLSNQPQHF
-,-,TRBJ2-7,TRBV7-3,TGTGCCAGCAGCTTAAGCGTTTTCGACGAGCAGTACTTC,CASSLSVFDEQYF
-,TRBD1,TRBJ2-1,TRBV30,TGTGCCTGGGACCCCGGGACAGGGACCTACAATGAGCAGTTCTTC,CAWDPGTGTYNEQFF
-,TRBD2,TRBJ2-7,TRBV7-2,TGTGCCAGCAGCTTAGGCCCCCCCCTGGGCGGGGGGGCCCACGAGCAGTACTTC,CASSLGPPLGGGAHEQYF
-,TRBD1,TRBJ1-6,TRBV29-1,TGCAGCGCCAGGGGGACAGGGTCCTCTGATTCACCCCTCCACTTT,CSARGTGSSDSPLHF
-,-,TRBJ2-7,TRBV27,TGTGCCAGCAATCCTGGGAGTATCATGGGCCCGCCGCCTGGGCCCTACGAGCAGTACTTC,CASNPGSIMGPPPGPYEQYF
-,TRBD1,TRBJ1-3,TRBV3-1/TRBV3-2,TGTGCCAGCAGCCCAAGACAGGGGATGAGCTCTGGAAACACCATATATTTT,CASSPRQGMSSGNTIYF
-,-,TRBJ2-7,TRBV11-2,TGTGCCAGCAGCTTCGACGGTTCCTACGAGCAGTACTTC,CASSFDGSYEQYF
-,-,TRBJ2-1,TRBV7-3,TGTGCCAGCAGCTTAACTTCCGGGCCCTACAATGAGCAGTTCTTC,CASSLTSGPYNEQFF
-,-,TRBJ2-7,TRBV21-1,TGTGCCAGCAGCCCAGGGGGCCGTCACGAGCAGTACTTC,CASSPGGRHEQYF
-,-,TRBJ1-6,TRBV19,TGTGCCAGTAGCGCGGCAGCCAATCTGGCCCTCACCCTCCACTTT,CASSAAANLALTLHF